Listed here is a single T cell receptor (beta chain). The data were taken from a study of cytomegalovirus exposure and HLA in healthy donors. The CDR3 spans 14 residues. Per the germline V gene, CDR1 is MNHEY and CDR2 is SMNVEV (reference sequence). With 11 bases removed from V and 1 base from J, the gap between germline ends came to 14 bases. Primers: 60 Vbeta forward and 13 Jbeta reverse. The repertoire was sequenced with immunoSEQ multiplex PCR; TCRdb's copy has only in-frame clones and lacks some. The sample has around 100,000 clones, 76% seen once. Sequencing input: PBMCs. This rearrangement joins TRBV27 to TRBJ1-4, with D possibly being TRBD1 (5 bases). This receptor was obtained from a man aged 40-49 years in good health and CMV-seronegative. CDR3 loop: CAVGDSITNEKLFF. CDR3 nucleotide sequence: TGTGCCGTAGGGGACTCCATAACTAATGAAAAACTGTTTTTT. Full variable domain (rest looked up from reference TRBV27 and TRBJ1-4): EAQVTQNPRYLITVTGKKLTVTCSQNMNHEYMSWYRQDPGLGLRQIYYSMNVEVTDKGDVPEGYKVSRKEKRNFPLILESPSPNQTSLYFCAVGDSITNEKLFFGSGTQLSVL.